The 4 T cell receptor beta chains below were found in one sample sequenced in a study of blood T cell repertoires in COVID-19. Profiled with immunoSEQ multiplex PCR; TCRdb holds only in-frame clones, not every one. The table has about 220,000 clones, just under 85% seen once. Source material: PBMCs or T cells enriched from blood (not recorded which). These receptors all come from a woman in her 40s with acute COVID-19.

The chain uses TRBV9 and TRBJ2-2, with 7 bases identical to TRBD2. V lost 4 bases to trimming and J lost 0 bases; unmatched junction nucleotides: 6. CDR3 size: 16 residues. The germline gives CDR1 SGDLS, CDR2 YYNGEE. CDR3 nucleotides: TGTGCCAGCAGCCGCGGGGGACGTTCGAACACCGGGGAGCTGTTTTTT. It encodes CASSRGGRSNTGELFF.

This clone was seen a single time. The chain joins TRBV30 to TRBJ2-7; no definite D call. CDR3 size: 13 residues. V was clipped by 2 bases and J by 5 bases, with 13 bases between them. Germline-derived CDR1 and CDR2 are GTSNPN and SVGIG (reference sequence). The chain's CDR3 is CAWSYEAGNEQYF. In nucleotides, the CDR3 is TGTGCCTGGAGTTACGAAGCAGGCAACGAGCAGTACTTC.

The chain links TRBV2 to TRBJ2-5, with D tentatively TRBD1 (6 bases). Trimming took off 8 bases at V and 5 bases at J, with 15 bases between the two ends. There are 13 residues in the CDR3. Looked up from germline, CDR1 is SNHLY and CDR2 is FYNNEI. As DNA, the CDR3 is TGTGCCAGCTACAGGGCCGTTAGGGAGACCCAGTACTTC. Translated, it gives CASYRAVRETQYF.

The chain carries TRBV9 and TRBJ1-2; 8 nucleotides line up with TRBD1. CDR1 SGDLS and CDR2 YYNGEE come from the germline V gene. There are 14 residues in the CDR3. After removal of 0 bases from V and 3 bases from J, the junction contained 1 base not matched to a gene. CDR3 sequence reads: CASSVAGQDYGYTF. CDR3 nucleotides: TGTGCCAGCAGCGTAGCGGGACAGGACTATGGCTACACCTTC.